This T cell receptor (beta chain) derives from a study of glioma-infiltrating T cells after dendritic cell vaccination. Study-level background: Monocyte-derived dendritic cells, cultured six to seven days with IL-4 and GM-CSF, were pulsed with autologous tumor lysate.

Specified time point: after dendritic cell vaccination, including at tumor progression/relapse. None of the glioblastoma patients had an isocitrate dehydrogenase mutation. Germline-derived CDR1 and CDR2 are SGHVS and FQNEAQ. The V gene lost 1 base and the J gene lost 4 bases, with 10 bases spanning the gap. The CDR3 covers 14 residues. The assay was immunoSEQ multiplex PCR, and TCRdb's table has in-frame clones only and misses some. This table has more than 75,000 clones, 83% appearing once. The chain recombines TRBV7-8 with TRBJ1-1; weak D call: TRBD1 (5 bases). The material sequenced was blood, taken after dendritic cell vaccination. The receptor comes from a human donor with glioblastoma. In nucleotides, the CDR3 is TGTGCCAGCAGCTTAGATGGGGGAGGCACTGAAGCTTTCTTT. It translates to CASSLDGGGTEAFF.